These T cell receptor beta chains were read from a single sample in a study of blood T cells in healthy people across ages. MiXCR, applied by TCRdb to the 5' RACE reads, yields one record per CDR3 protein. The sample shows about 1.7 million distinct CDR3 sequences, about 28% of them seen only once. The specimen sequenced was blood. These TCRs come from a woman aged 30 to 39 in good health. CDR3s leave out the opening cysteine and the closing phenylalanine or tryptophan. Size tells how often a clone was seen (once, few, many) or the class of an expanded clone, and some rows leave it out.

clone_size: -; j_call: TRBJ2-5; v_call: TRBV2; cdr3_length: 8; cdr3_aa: ASRGKTQY
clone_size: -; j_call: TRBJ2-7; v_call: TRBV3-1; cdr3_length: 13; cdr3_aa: ASSPLEGAAYEQY
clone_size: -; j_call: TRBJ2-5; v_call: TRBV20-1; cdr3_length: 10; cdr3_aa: SARFRGETQY
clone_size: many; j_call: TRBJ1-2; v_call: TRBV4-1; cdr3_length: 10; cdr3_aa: ASSQEDGGYT
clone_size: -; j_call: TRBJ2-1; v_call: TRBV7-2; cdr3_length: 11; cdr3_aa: ASSWDFQETQF
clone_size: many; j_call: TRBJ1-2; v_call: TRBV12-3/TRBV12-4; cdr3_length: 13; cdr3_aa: ASSLEADSTTGYT
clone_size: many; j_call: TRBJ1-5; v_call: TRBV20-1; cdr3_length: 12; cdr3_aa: SARDPVEGQPQH
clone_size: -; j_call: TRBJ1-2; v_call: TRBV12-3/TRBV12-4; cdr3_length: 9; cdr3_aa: ASRDGYDYT
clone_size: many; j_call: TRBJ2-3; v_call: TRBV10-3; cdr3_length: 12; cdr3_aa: AISEGWETDTQY
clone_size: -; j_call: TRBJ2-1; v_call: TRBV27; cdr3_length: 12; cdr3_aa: ASSFRRAGGEQF
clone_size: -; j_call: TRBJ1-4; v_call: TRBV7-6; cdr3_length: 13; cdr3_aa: ASSLAETGREKLF
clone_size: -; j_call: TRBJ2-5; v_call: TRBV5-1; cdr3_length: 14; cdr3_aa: ANSLNGDQPQETRY
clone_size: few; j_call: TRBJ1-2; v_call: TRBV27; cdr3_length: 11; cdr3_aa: ASGKVANYGYT
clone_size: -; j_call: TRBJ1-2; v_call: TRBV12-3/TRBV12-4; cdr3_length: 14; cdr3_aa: ASSPSGTGGAYGYT
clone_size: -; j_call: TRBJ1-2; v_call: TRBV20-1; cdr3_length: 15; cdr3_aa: SARDPSQDKEHYGYT
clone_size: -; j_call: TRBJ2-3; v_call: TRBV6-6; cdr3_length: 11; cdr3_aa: ASRPDRTDTQY
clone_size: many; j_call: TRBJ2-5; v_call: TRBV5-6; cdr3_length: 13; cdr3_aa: ASSTPGGVRETQY
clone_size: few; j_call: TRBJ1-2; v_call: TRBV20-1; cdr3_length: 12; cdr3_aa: SARWAGLGYGYT
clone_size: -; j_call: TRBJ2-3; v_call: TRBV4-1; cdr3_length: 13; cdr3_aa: ASSQPVSGGDTQY
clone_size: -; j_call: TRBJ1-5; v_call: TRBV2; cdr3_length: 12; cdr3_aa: ASSSDAGNQPQH
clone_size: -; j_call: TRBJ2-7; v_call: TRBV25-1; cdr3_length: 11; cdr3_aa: ANRLVGTYEQY
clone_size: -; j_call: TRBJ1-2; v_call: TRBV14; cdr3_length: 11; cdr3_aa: ASSQDLTDGYT
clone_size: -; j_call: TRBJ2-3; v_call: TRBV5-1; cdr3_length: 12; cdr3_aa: ASHEGGSTDTQY
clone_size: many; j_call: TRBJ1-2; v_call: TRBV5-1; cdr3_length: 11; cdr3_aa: ASSSDGSYGYT
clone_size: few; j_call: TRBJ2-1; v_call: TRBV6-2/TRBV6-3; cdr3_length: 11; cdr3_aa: ASILAGHNEQF
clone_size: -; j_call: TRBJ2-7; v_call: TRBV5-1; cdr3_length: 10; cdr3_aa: ASSLADHGQY
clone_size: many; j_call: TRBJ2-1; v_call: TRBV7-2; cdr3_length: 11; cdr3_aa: ASSLSLGNEQF
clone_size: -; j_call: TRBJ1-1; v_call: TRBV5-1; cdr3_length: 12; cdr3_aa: ASSTQGEYTEAF
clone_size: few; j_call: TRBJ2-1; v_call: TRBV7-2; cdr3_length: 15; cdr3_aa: ASSPKGETSGLNEQF
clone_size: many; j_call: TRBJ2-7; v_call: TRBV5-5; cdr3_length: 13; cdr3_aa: ASSSWDRGAYEQY
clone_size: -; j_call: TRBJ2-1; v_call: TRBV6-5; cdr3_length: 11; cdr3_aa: ASSYRSSYEQF
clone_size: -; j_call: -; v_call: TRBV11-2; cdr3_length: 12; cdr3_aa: ASSPLTGVETQY
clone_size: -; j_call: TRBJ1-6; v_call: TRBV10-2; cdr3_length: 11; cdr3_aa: ASRSRGDSPLH
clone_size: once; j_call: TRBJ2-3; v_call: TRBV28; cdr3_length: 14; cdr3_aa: ASSSHGGSSTDTQY
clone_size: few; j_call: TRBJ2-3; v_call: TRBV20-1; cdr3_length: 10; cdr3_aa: SARPREDTQY
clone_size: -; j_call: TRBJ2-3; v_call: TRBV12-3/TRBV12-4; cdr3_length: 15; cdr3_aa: ASRKRSLESVADTQY
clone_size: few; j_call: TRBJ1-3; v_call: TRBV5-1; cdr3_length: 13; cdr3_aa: ASQTGDASGNTIY
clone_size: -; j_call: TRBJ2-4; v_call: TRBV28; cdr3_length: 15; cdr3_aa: ASSVLTSGGTKNIQY
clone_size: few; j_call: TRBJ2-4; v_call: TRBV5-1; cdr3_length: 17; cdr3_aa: ASSLTPGLAGVAKNIQY
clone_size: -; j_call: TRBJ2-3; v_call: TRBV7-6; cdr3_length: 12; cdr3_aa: ASGSPSITDTQY
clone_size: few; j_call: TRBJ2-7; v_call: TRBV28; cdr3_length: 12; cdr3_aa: ARPTGRSPYEQY
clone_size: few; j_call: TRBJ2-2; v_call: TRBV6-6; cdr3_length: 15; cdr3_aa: ASSPQGFVANTGELF
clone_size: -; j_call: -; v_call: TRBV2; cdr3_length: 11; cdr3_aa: ASSEASTGTQY
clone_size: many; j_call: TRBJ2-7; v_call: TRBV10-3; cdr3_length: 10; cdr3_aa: AISESLGEQY
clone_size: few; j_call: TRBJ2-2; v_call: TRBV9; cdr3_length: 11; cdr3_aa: ASSVIPTGELF
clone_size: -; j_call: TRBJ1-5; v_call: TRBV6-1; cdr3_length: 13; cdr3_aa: ASRGTPQILQPQH
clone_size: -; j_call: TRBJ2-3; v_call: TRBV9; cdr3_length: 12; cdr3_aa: ASSAQGWTDTQY
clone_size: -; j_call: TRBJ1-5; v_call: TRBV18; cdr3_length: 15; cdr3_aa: ASSPSMGGWSSQPQH
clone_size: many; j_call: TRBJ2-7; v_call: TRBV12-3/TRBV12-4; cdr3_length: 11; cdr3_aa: ASSRTWVDEQY
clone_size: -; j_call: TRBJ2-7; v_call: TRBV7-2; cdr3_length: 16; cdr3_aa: ASSLWRTSGSSLYEQY
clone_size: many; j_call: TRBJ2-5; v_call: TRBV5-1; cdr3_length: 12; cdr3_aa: ASSPDSSQETQY
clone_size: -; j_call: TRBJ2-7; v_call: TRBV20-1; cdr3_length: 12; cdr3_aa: SARPRTGGDEQY